The 27 T cell receptor beta chains below come from one sample, sequenced in a study of T-cell reconstitution after alpha-beta-depleted transplantation in children. No cognate antigen is known for these TCRs. Construction of the TCRbeta library involved unique molecular identifiers. One entry per CDR3 protein, called by TCRdb with MiXCR from the PCR reads. The sample yields 330,000 or so distinct CDR3 sequences, over 7.5% seen once. Broader study findings: From newly produced T cells came most of the T-cell counts and diversity one year after transplant.

This specimen was peripheral blood, taken 360 days after TCRalphabeta/CD19-depleted stem cell transplant. The origin of the receptors is a female patient aged 2 to 10 who had a stem cell transplant for Fanconi anemia, so the T cells may come from the graft donor.

This clonotype has a count of ten or more. The rearrangement links TRBV7-3 to TRBJ2-3, with 11 bases lining up with TRBD2. The CDR3 has 16 residues. With 9 bases clipped from V and 6 bases from J, the junction kept 14 bases outside the gene matches. The germline gives CDR1 SGHTA, CDR2 FQGTGA. This CDR3 reads CASAPIGLAGSDTQYF. CDR3 nucleotide sequence: TGTGCCAGTGCCCCAATCGGACTAGCGGGTTCCGATACGCAGTATTTT.

This clonotype was counted many times. The genes are TRBV10-2 and TRBJ1-5; TRBD1 might be the D (5 bases). The length of the CDR3 is 15 residues. V lost 3 bases and J 0 bases, leaving 9 bases between the germline ends. Germline V gene sequence: CDR1 WSHSY, CDR2 SAAADI. This CDR3 is CASSERGYSNQPQHF. CDR3 nucleotide sequence: TGCGCCAGCAGTGAAAGGGGTTATAGCAATCAGCCCCAGCATTTT.

This clonotype occurred a few times. The rearrangement uses TRBV30 and TRBJ2-7, with D unresolved. V was cut by 4 bases and J by 4 bases, with 8 bases left in between. Germline values: CDR1 GTSNPN, CDR2 SVGIG (reference sequence). This CDR3 has 11 amino acids. This CDR3 is CAWKPIYEQYF. CDR3 bases: TGTGCCTGGAAGCCTATTTACGAGCAGTACTTC.

This clonotype was seen ten or more times. The chain joins TRBV30 to TRBJ2-7; D is unclear. This CDR3 is built from 11 residues. Germline V gene lookup returns CDR1 GTSNPN and CDR2 SVGIG (reference sequence). V was pared by 0 bases and J by 6 bases, with 6 bases between. The CDR3 DNA follows: TGTGCCTGGAGTGTAAATGGCGAGCAGTACTTC. Translated, it gives CAWSVNGEQYF.

This clonotype has more than one count but fewer than ten. This rearrangement joins TRBV6-2 or TRBV6-3 to TRBJ2-2; 7 nucleotides match TRBD1. Germline CDR1 reads MNHEY; CDR2 reads SVGEGT. The CDR3 length is 14 residues. Germline trimming cut 10 bases from V and 5 bases from J; bases unmatched to any gene: 10. The CDR3 loop is CAIEGANPTGELFF. CDR3 DNA: TGTGCCATAGAGGGGGCGAACCCTACCGGGGAGCTGTTTTTT.

This clonotype was recorded many times. V gene TRBV5-1 combines with J gene TRBJ2-3; D not resolved. The CDR3 has 15 residues. Per the germline V gene, CDR1 is SGHRS and CDR2 is YFSETQ. V shed 4 bases and J shed 0 bases, with 12 bases lying between them. The CDR3 loop reads CASSTSGPSTDTQYF. CDR3 nucleotide sequence: TGCGCCAGCAGCACGTCGGGCCCTAGCACAGATACGCAGTATTTT.

CDR3 sequence (DNA): TGTGCCAGCACTATAGGGATCGCCTATGGCTACACCTTC. This codes for CASTIGIAYGYTF. The V gene is TRBV6-6, the J gene TRBJ1-2; D is unresolved. Germline V gene sequence: CDR1 MNHNY, CDR2 SVGAGI (reference sequence). The CDR3 runs to 13 residues. The germline V and J ends were trimmed by 7 bases and 4 bases, with 13 bases remaining between them.

The chain combines TRBV3-1 with TRBJ2-4, with 15 positions matching TRBD2. From germline, CDR1 is LGHDT and CDR2 YNNKEL (reference sequence). After removal of 4 bases from V and 7 bases from J, the junction contained 5 bases not matched to a gene. The CDR3 has 16 residues. The CDR3 bases are TGTGCCAGCAGCCGGACTAGCGGGGGGGCCGAGAACATTCAGTACTTC. Residues: CASSRTSGGAENIQYF.

The table lists this clonotype with a few counts. V and J are TRBV7-9 and TRBJ2-1, with D hard to call. CDR3 length: 14 residues. The ends were cut back, 5 bases at V and 10 bases at J, with 18 bases in the middle. Per germline, CDR1 SEHNR and CDR2 FQNEAQ (reference sequence). The CDR3 protein is CASSHGNYWSEQFF. Written as DNA, the CDR3 is TGTGCCAGCAGCCACGGCAACTATTGGTCGGAGCAGTTCTTC.

V usage is TRBV7-2 and J usage is TRBJ1-3, with D uncertain. CDR3 length equals 13 residues. The ends were cut back, 5 bases at V and 2 bases at J, with 7 bases in the middle. From germline, CDR1 is SGHTA and CDR2 FQGNSA. The CDR3 coding sequence is TGTGCCAGCAGCCCATCGGCTGGAAACACCATATATTTT. Residues: CASSPSAGNTIYF.

This clonotype was detected ten times or more. The chain joins TRBV7-9 to TRBJ2-1; TRBD1 is a possible D gene (6 bases). V was shortened by 5 bases and J by 7 bases, with 21 bases between the two germline ends. CDR1 is SEHNR and CDR2 is FQNEAQ in the germline V gene (reference sequence). CDR3 length: 16 amino acids. The CDR3 here is CASSILQGLSANEQFF. The CDR3 nucleotides are TGTGCCAGCAGCATACTTCAGGGGTTGTCTGCTAATGAGCAGTTCTTC. Variable domain in full (rest from reference TRBV7-9 and TRBJ2-1): DTGVSQNPRHKITKRGQNVTFRCDPISEHNRLYWYRQTLGQGPEFLTYFQNEAQLEKSRLLSDRFSAERPKGSFSTLEIQRTEQGDSAMYLCASSILQGLSANEQFFGPGTRLTVL.

The V call is TRBV18, the J call TRBJ2-1; 14 bases agree with TRBD2. The V and J ends lost 2 bases and 3 bases, in that order; junction bases with no gene match: 6. The CDR3 sequence is 18 residues long. Germline CDR1 KGHSH, CDR2 LQKENI. CDR3 in amino acids: CASSPRLAGGPLYNEQFF. CDR3 in DNA: TGTGCCAGCTCACCAAGACTAGCGGGGGGGCCACTCTACAATGAGCAGTTCTTC.

The chain has TRBV7-6 and TRBJ2-1, with D possibly matching TRBD1 (6 bases). V was shortened by 5 bases and J by 1 base, with 18 bases between the two germline ends. Germline loops: CDR1 SGHVS, CDR2 FNYEAQ. The CDR3 runs 17 residues. The CDR3 DNA reads as TGTGCCAGCAGCCACTTCCCAGTGGGGGCTTCCTACAATGAGCAGTTCTTC. Translated, it gives CASSHFPVGASYNEQFF. The variable domain in full, with the rest retrieved from reference TRBV7-6 and TRBJ2-1, is GAGVSQSPRYKVTKRGQDVALRCDPISGHVSLYWYRQALGQGPEFLTYFNYEAQQDKSGLPNDRFSAERPEGSISTLTIQRTEQRDSAMYRCASSHFPVGASYNEQFFGPGTRLTVL.

This clonotype was found many times. This chain connects TRBV20-1 to TRBJ2-3; weak D call: TRBD2 (7 bases). This CDR3 has 15 amino acids. V lost 3 bases and J 3 bases, leaving 16 bases between the germline ends. The germline CDR1 and CDR2 sequences are DFQATT and SNEGSKA (reference sequence). The CDR3 sequence is CSASLGGANTDTQYF. The CDR3 DNA sequence: TGCAGTGCTAGTTTAGGGGGGGCCAATACAGATACGCAGTATTTT.

The rearrangement uses TRBV2 and TRBJ2-7; 13 nucleotides line up with TRBD2. Germline CDR1 is SNHLY and CDR2 is FYNNEI. CDR3 length: 15 amino acids. The trim removed 2 bases at V and 5 bases at J, leaving 3 bases unmatched. The CDR3 loop reads CASSEPGLAGNEQYV. CDR3 in DNA: TGTGCCAGCAGTGAACCGGGACTAGCGGGGAACGAGCAGTACGTC.

This clonotype was picked up many times. This chain joins TRBV20-1 and TRBJ2-2; D unclear. The ends were cut back, 0 bases at V and 1 base at J, with 6 bases in the middle. CDR3 length: 14 residues. CDR1 and CDR2 from the germline V gene are DFQATT and SNEGSKA (reference sequence). The CDR3 region is CSARDTKNTGELFF. The CDR3 DNA follows: TGCAGTGCTAGAGACACCAAGAACACCGGGGAGCTGTTTTTT.

The CDR3 nucleotides read TGTGCCAGCAGCTTAACAGGGACCTCTGGGGCCAACGTCCTGACTTTC. Translation gives CASSLTGTSGANVLTF. The chain couples TRBV7-2 to TRBJ2-6; TRBD1 is a possible D gene (6 bases). The length of the CDR3 is 16 residues. Trimming shortened V by 2 bases and J by 0 bases, and 8 bases separated the two germline ends. Germline V CDR1 and CDR2: SGHTA, FQGNSA. The entire variable domain, with the rest obtained from reference TRBV7-2 and TRBJ2-6, is as follows: GAGVSQSPSNKVTEKGKDVELRCDPISGHTALYWYRQSLGQGLEFLIYFQGNSAPDKSGLPSDRFSAERTGGSVSTLTIQRTQQEDSAVYLCASSLTGTSGANVLTFGAGSRLTVL.

This clonotype was detected ten times or more. The chain is built from TRBV11-1 and TRBJ2-7; D might be TRBD1 (6 bases). The CDR3 has 14 amino acids. Trimming took off 6 bases at V and 6 bases at J, with 18 bases between the two ends. Germline CDR1 reads SGHAT; CDR2 reads FQDESV (reference sequence). CDR3 sequence (DNA): TGTGCCAGCAGTCACAAACCCCAGGGGACCGAGCAGTACGTC. Its protein is CASSHKPQGTEQYV.

The chain combines TRBV20-1 with TRBJ1-5; tentative D call: TRBD1 (5 bases). Germline V gene data show CDR1 as DFQATT and CDR2 as SNEGSKA (reference sequence). V was pared by 1 base and J by 3 bases, with 19 bases between. CDR3 length: 17 residues. CDR3 amino acids: CSARVMRGVGFNQPQHF. CDR3 in DNA: TGCAGTGCTAGAGTCATGAGGGGTGTAGGGTTCAATCAGCCCCAGCATTTT.

Many counts were recorded for this clonotype. The V call is TRBV28, the J call TRBJ2-3; D not resolved. The germline gives CDR1 MDHEN, CDR2 SYDVKM. V lost 3 bases and J 2 bases, leaving 6 bases between the germline ends. CDR3 size: 13 residues. The CDR3 is CASSFYDTDTQYF. DNA for the CDR3: TGTGCCAGCAGTTTTTATGACACAGATACGCAGTATTTT.

The gene calls are TRBV6-2 or TRBV6-3 and TRBJ2-3; TRBD1 is a possible D gene (5 bases). V was shortened by 5 bases and J by 4 bases, with 19 bases between the two germline ends. The CDR3 runs 16 residues. Germline assignment: CDR1 MNHEY and CDR2 SVGEGT. In nucleotides, the CDR3 is TGTGCCAGCAGTCGGACATTTGGAATTTGGGCAGATACGCAGTATTTT. Translation gives CASSRTFGIWADTQYF.

There are many counts of this clonotype. The gene calls are TRBV27 and TRBJ1-6, with D uncertain. Trimming stripped 3 bases from V and 5 bases from J, with 8 bases between. The length of the CDR3 is 14 residues. Germline CDR1 and CDR2: MNHEY and SMNVEV (reference sequence). CDR3 sequence: CASSFVRNNSPLHF. The CDR3 bases are TGTGCCAGCAGTTTCGTCCGTAATAATTCACCCCTCCACTTT.

The sample holds a few counts of this clonotype. The junction shows a germline mismatch at one end, possibly a read error. The chain joins TRBV4-1 to TRBJ2-5; 10 bases align to TRBD2. In germline, CDR1 is MGHRA, CDR2 YSYEKL. This CDR3 has 20 residues. The CDR3 protein is CASSRTRGTSERGFLETQHF. In DNA, the CDR3 is TGCGCCAGCAGCCGGACTCGAGGGACTAGCGAGAGGGGGTTTTTGGAGACCCAGCACTTC.

The table lists this clonotype with many counts. The chain links TRBV7-9 to TRBJ1-3; D is unresolved. V lost 2 bases, J lost 0 bases, and 5 bases lay in between. The CDR3 sequence is 14 residues long. Germline CDR1 SEHNR, CDR2 FQNEAQ (reference sequence). The CDR3 DNA reads TGTGCCAGCAGCTTATCCTTCTCTGGAAACACCATATATTTT. Encoded protein: CASSLSFSGNTIYF.

This clonotype was seen ten or more times. The CDR3 region is CASSESSRELFF. The CDR3 DNA reads TGTGCCAGCAGTGAAAGCAGCCGGGAGCTGTTTTTT. The chain links TRBV2 to TRBJ2-2; D remains ambiguous. The V gene's germline CDR1 is SNHLY and CDR2 FYNNEI. The CDR3 has 12 residues. Between the trimmed V and J ends, which lost 2 bases and 9 bases, there was a span of 7 bases.

This chain links TRBV19 with TRBJ2-3; maybe TRBD2 (6 bases). Trimming took off 6 bases at V and 0 bases at J, with 10 bases between the two ends. The CDR3 runs 14 residues. Germline assignment: CDR1 LNHDA and CDR2 SQIVND (reference sequence). CDR3: CASSAGGSTDTQYF. In DNA, the CDR3 is TGTGCCAGTAGCGCCGGGGGAAGCACAGATACGCAGTATTTT. Supplemented by reference TRBV19 and TRBJ2-3, the full variable domain reads DGGITQSPKYLFRKEGQNVTLSCEQNLNHDAMYWYRQDPGQGLRLIYYSQIVNDFQKGDIAEGYSVSREKKESFPLTVTSAQKNPTAFYLCASSAGGSTDTQYFGPGTRLTVL.

The table lists this clonotype with many counts. The rearrangement links TRBV7-6 to TRBJ2-1, with 11 positions matching TRBD1. This CDR3 is built from 16 residues. Germline-derived CDR1 and CDR2 are SGHVS and FNYEAQ. Unmatched junction bases numbered 10, after V lost 4 bases and J lost 8 bases. CDR3 in DNA: TGTGCCAGCAGCTCCCTGGGGGGACAGGGGGTTTATGAGCAGTTCTTC. This gives the protein CASSSLGGQGVYEQFF. Full variable domain (outside the CDR3, taken from reference TRBV7-6 and TRBJ2-1): GAGVSQSPRYKVTKRGQDVALRCDPISGHVSLYWYRQALGQGPEFLTYFNYEAQQDKSGLPNDRFSAERPEGSISTLTIQRTEQRDSAMYRCASSSLGGQGVYEQFFGPGTRLTVL.